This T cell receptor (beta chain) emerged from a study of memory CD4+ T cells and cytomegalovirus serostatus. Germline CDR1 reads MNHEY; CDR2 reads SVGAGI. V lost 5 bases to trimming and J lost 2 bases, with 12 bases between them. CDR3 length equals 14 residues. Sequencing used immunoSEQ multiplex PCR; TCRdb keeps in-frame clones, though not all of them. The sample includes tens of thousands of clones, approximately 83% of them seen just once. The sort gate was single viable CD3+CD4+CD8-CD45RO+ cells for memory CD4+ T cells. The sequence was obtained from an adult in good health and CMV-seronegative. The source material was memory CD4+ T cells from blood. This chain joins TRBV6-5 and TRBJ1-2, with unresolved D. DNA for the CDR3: TGTGCCAGCAGTGTCGAACCGGCGAACTATGGCTACACCTTC. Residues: CASSVEPANYGYTF.